This TCR beta chain was observed in a study of T-cell reconstitution after alpha-beta-depleted transplantation in children. The CDR3 covers 14 residues. Trimming took 1 base from V and 10 from J; bases not matched to a gene: 9. The V gene's germline CDR1 is DFQATT and CDR2 SNEGSKA (reference sequence). In the case of this clonotype: Its target is unknown.

Regarding the study as a whole: The authors attributed T-cell counts and diversity one year after transplant mostly to newly produced T cells. Some patients' high day-60 TCRbeta diversity was attributed to recipient cells surviving conditioning.

Unique molecular identifiers were used to barcode this TCRbeta library. One entry per CDR3 protein results from TCRdb running MiXCR on the PCR reads. The data show around 450,000 distinct CDR3 sequences, with roughly 43% seen just once and 25% to 30% held by the top ten. Here the sequenced sample was PBMCs, taken before TCRalphabeta/CD19-depleted stem cell transplant. The chain uses TRBV20-1 and TRBJ1-4, with 7 positions matching TRBD1. The receptor comes from a girl aged 2-15 years with aplastic anemia, due to receive a stem cell transplant. The CDR3 sequence: CSARADQGGGKLFF. The DNA for the CDR3 is TGCAGTGCTAGAGCCGATCAGGGGGGAGGAAAACTGTTTTTT.